This TCR beta chain was sequenced during a study of blood T cell repertoires in COVID-19. Background on the study: The United States, Italy and Spain supplied acute and convalescent COVID-19 samples. PBMCs, B-cell-depleted T cells, or T cells were the source of the cDNA or gDNA that made up the material.

This CDR3 region has 17 residues. Looked up from germline, CDR1 is SGHVS and CDR2 is FQNEAQ. The V gene end was trimmed by 5 bases and the J gene end by 0 bases; junction bases not matched to a gene: 9. Authors' methods: Reference gene primer amplification in the assay estimated nucleated cell counts. Libraries were prepared by immunoSEQ multiplex PCR; TCRdb keeps only in-frame clonotypes and omits some of them. V and J calls and clone size are given by that table; D and trimming were obtained from the DNA. The sample yields about 480,000 clones, 89% seen once. Patients of the Seattle cohort, enrolled during active infection, were followed longitudinally.

The sample was peripheral blood. The rearrangement links TRBV7-8 to TRBJ1-1; TRBD1 aligns across 10 bases. This receptor was identified in a young man with COVID-19, enrolled during active disease. CDR3 nucleotides: TGTGCCAGCAGCCAAGACAGGGGGCTTCTTTTGAACACTGAAGCTTTCTTT. Translating it yields CASSQDRGLLLNTEAFF.